This T cell receptor beta chain is from a study of T-cell reconstitution after alpha-beta-depleted transplantation in children. Preparation of the TCRbeta library was carried out with unique molecular identifiers. Using its own MiXCR run on the PCR reads, TCRdb lists one record per CDR3 protein. The sample lists 350,000 to 450,000 distinct CDR3 sequences, about an eighth occurring once. The sample holds many counts of this clonotype. Here the sequenced sample was PBMCs, taken from the stem cell graft. This TCR was sampled from a human donor who donated a stem cell graft to a child with Fanconi anemia.

The CDR3 DNA follows: TGTGCCAGCAGTGAGCGGTATACCACTGAAGCTTTCTTT. Translated, it gives CASSERYTTEAFF. This chain joins TRBV6-1 and TRBJ1-1; no clear D. CDR3 length: 13 residues. V gave up 3 bases and J gave up 4 bases, with 9 bases separating them. Germline V gene sequence: CDR1 MNHNS, CDR2 SASEGT.